The rows below give T cell receptor beta chains drawn from one sample of a study of blood T cell repertoires in COVID-19. Assay used: immunoSEQ multiplex PCR; TCRdb lists only in-frame clones, some missing. Of 110,000 to 150,000 clones in the sample, approximately 80% were seen once. Sequenced sample: peripheral blood. These receptors originate from a man aged 55-75 years with active or convalescent COVID-19. CDR3s include the opening cysteine and the closing phenylalanine or tryptophan.

v_call: TRBV19; j_call: TRBJ1-1; cdr3_aa: CASRPTVSNTEAFF
v_call: TRBV7-8; j_call: TRBJ2-7; cdr3_aa: CASSFGTGWYHEQYF
v_call: TRBV3-1/TRBV3-2; j_call: TRBJ2-7; cdr3_aa: CASSLRTAGEQYF
v_call: TRBV19; j_call: TRBJ2-1; cdr3_aa: CASRGDSNEQFF
v_call: TRBV20-1; j_call: TRBJ2-3; cdr3_aa: CSSSRGDTQYF
v_call: TRBV7-7; j_call: TRBJ2-1; cdr3_aa: CASSPLAGTGRNNEQFF
v_call: TRBV12-5; j_call: TRBJ2-7; cdr3_aa: CASGSRGNYEQYF
v_call: TRBV7-2; j_call: TRBJ2-1; cdr3_aa: CASSLGGQGLFNEQFF
v_call: TRBV7-2; j_call: TRBJ1-1; cdr3_aa: CASSPGQLNTEAFF
v_call: TRBV24-1; j_call: TRBJ2-1; cdr3_aa: CATSDYRAGTSDGEQFF
v_call: TRBV27; j_call: TRBJ1-1; cdr3_aa: CASSLLFRGFEAFF
v_call: TRBV30; j_call: TRBJ1-3; cdr3_aa: CAWISLSGPLQNTIYF
v_call: TRBV19; j_call: TRBJ2-1; cdr3_aa: CASSALAGIRSNEQFF
v_call: TRBV9; j_call: TRBJ2-3; cdr3_aa: CASSVRDTQYF
v_call: TRBV20-1; j_call: TRBJ1-4; cdr3_aa: CSASGGGGEKLFF
v_call: TRBV5-1; j_call: TRBJ1-1; cdr3_aa: CASSFSWDRTTNTEAFF
v_call: TRBV30; j_call: TRBJ1-2; cdr3_aa: CAWNGGGQFPGYTF
v_call: TRBV27; j_call: TRBJ1-4; cdr3_aa: CASSTSRDILDLFF
v_call: TRBV13; j_call: TRBJ2-2; cdr3_aa: CASSLVASGNTGELFF
v_call: TRBV30; j_call: TRBJ1-5; cdr3_aa: CASAGKSNQPQHF
v_call: TRBV9; j_call: TRBJ2-3; cdr3_aa: CASSLTSGIGTDTQYF
v_call: TRBV6-2/TRBV6-3; j_call: TRBJ1-1; cdr3_aa: CASSPRASYGYTEAFF
v_call: TRBV4-1; j_call: TRBJ2-1; cdr3_aa: CASSHPLIPSRFSYNEQFF
v_call: TRBV5-1; j_call: TRBJ1-4; cdr3_aa: CASSSGGLGEKLFF
v_call: TRBV3-1/TRBV3-2; j_call: TRBJ1-2; cdr3_aa: CASSRDRNYGYTF
v_call: TRBV5-5; j_call: TRBJ2-3; cdr3_aa: CASSFPRQVTDTQYF
v_call: TRBV5-6; j_call: TRBJ1-3; cdr3_aa: CASSPYSGNTIYF
v_call: TRBV5-1; j_call: TRBJ2-1; cdr3_aa: CASSPGGTVNEQFF
v_call: TRBV9; j_call: TRBJ2-1; cdr3_aa: CASSVNSDNEQFF
v_call: TRBV11-3; j_call: TRBJ1-3; cdr3_aa: CASSALNRRTGWQGNTIYF
v_call: TRBV4-3; j_call: TRBJ2-6; cdr3_aa: CASSQDHFGRGANVLTF
v_call: TRBV7-9; j_call: TRBJ1-5; cdr3_aa: CASSLFPDPGPQHF
v_call: TRBV19; j_call: TRBJ1-2; cdr3_aa: CASSIEAGVNSGYTF
v_call: TRBV9; j_call: TRBJ1-5; cdr3_aa: CASSVGAQGSQPQHF
v_call: TRBV5-5; j_call: TRBJ1-2; cdr3_aa: CASSFGTGQSGYTF
v_call: TRBV7-9; j_call: TRBJ1-1; cdr3_aa: CASSVSLGRDEAFF
v_call: TRBV18; j_call: TRBJ2-6; cdr3_aa: CASSPGRVTGANVLTF
v_call: TRBV9; j_call: TRBJ1-3; cdr3_aa: CASSQGGLSGNTIYF
v_call: TRBV6-2/TRBV6-3; j_call: TRBJ1-2; cdr3_aa: CASSYLGTEYGYTF
v_call: TRBV5-1; j_call: TRBJ2-5; cdr3_aa: CASSLRTGLQETQYF
v_call: TRBV6-5; j_call: TRBJ1-2; cdr3_aa: CASSYDPPGGYTF
v_call: TRBV6-5; j_call: TRBJ1-3; cdr3_aa: CASGSWQALHTIYF
v_call: TRBV4-1; j_call: TRBJ1-1; cdr3_aa: CASSAYPLDRGSGTEAFF
v_call: TRBV6-5; j_call: TRBJ2-1; cdr3_aa: CASSPAGGLSEQFF
v_call: TRBV21-1; j_call: TRBJ2-2; cdr3_aa: CASSKYGGVGHIGELFF
v_call: TRBV28; j_call: TRBJ1-2; cdr3_aa: CASSPSNYGYTF
v_call: TRBV5-1; j_call: TRBJ2-5; cdr3_aa: CASSFGGQETQYF
v_call: TRBV6-2/TRBV6-3; j_call: TRBJ2-3; cdr3_aa: CASSIRAAPGTDTQYF
v_call: TRBV7-8; j_call: TRBJ1-4; cdr3_aa: CASTGGMATNEKLFF
v_call: TRBV11-2; j_call: TRBJ2-3; cdr3_aa: CASSSYPPGTSGADTQYF
v_call: TRBV24-1; j_call: TRBJ2-3; cdr3_aa: CATSEGVRTSGYTQYF
v_call: TRBV19; j_call: TRBJ1-5; cdr3_aa: CASSSSGSSNQPQHF
v_call: TRBV28; j_call: TRBJ2-5; cdr3_aa: CASSSPGLAGGTQETQYF
v_call: TRBV30; j_call: TRBJ1-3; cdr3_aa: CACSGHKTTGNTIYF
v_call: TRBV5-6; j_call: TRBJ1-1; cdr3_aa: CASRLGTASVGIEAFF